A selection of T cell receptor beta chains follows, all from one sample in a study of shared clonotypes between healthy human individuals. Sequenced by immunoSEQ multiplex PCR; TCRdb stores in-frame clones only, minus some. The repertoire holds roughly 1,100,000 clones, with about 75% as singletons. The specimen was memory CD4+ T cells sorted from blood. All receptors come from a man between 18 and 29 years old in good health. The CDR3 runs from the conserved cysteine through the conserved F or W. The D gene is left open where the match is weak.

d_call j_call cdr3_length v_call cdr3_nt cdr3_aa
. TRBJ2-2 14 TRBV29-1 TGCAGCGTTACTGGGACCGTGAACACCGGGGAGCTGTTTTTT CSVTGTVNTGELFF
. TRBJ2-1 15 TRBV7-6 TGTGCCAGCAGCTTAGCGCTCTCGAATCGGGGTGAGCAGTTCTTC CASSLALSNRGEQFF
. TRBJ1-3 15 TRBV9 TGTGCCAGCAGCCCCCCAGGGATCTCTGGAAACACCATATATTTT CASSPPGISGNTIYF
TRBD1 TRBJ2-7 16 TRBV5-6 TGTGCCAGCAGCTCACGAGACAGGGGGCGCCCCTACGAGCAGTACTTC CASSSRDRGRPYEQYF
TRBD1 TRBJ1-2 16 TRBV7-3 TGTGCCAGCAGCGCCAGACAGGGGATCCCTAACTATGGCTACACCTTC CASSARQGIPNYGYTF
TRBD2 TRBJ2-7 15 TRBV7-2 TGTGCCAGCAGCCCCCAAGCGGGAAGCTCCTACGAGCAGTACTTC CASSPQAGSSYEQYF
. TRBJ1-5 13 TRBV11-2 TGTGCCAGCAGCGTTGATGGCAATCAGCCCCAGCATTTT CASSVDGNQPQHF
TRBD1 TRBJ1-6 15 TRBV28 TGTGCCAGCACCCACAGGACAGGGGGTATGAACCCCCTCCACTTT CASTHRTGGMNPLHF
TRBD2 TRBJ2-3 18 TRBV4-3 TGCGCCAGCAGCCCCGCCGGGGGGGCCGCCGCCTACACAGATACGCAGTATTTT CASSPAGGAAAYTDTQYF
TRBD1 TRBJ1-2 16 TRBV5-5 TGTGCCAGCAGCACCGGACAGGGGGCGCAGATCTATGGCTACACCTTC CASSTGQGAQIYGYTF
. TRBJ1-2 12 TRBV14 TGTGCCAGCAGCCAAGCTAACTATGGCTACACCTTC CASSQANYGYTF
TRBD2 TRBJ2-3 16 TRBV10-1 TGCGCCAGCAGTAGAAAGACTAGCGGGAGTGGGAATACGCAGTATTTT CASSRKTSGSGNTQYF
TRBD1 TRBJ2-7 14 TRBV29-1 TGCAGCGTTTCACCTGCCGGGACAGGGAACGAGCAGTACTTC CSVSPAGTGNEQYF
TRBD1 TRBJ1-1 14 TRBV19 TGTGCCAGTAGGGAGACAGGGACGAACACTGAAGCTTTCTTT CASRETGTNTEAFF
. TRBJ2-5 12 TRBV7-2 TGTGCCAGCAGTACCGGCTGGGAGACCCAGTACTTC CASSTGWETQYF
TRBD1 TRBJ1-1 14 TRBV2 TGTGCCAGCATTACGACAGGGTGGGACTCTGAAGCTTTCTTT CASITTGWDSEAFF
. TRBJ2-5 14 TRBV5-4 TGTGCCAGCAGCTTGGACAGATGGCAAGAGACCCAGTACTTC CASSLDRWQETQYF
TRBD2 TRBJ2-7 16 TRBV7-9 TGTGCCAGCAGCCGGACTAGCGGGAGAGGTACCTACGAGCAGTACTTC CASSRTSGRGTYEQYF